One sample yielded the 22 T cell receptor beta chains listed below, sequenced in a study of blood T cell repertoires in COVID-19. This table comes from immunoSEQ multiplex PCR, and its TCRdb copy is limited to in-frame clones, with some not included. The table records approximately 85,000 clones, about 86% of them present only once. Sequencing input: peripheral blood. All receptors come from a woman aged 80 or over in a cohort sampled during active or convalescent COVID-19.

The chain has TRBV19 and TRBJ1-1; D unresolved. Deletions cut 1 base from V and 2 bases from J, with 5 bases between. Looked up from germline, CDR1 is LNHDA and CDR2 is SQIVND (reference sequence). CDR3 size: 13 residues. CDR3 residues: CASSIARNTEAFF. CDR3 in DNA: TGTGCCAGTAGTATAGCGCGAAACACTGAAGCTTTCTTT. The whole variable domain, remainder taken from reference TRBV19 and TRBJ1-1, is DGGITQSPKYLFRKEGQNVTLSCEQNLNHDAMYWYRQDPGQGLRLIYYSQIVNDFQKGDIAEGYSVSREKKESFPLTVTSAQKNPTAFYLCASSIARNTEAFFGQGTRLTVV.

V and J are TRBV25-1 and TRBJ2-2; TRBD2 matches at 8 bases. V dropped 6 bases and J dropped 5; count of bases not matched to a gene: 5. Germline V gives CDR1 MGHDK, CDR2 SYGVNS. CDR3 length equals 14 residues. CDR3 bases: TGTGCCAGCAGCGTCGGACTAGCTACCGGGGAGCTGTTTTTT. Its translation is CASSVGLATGELFF. The whole variable domain, remainder taken from reference TRBV25-1 and TRBJ2-2, is EADIYQTPRYLVIGTGKKITLECSQTMGHDKMYWYQQDPGMELHLIHYSYGVNSTEKGDLSSESTVSRIRTEHFPLTLESARPSHTSQYLCASSVGLATGELFFGEGSRLTVL.

This clone was counted only a few times. The chain joins TRBV7-2 to TRBJ1-2; no clear D. V gave up 5 bases and J gave up 0 bases, with 10 bases separating them. CDR3 length: 14 amino acids. CDR1 is SGHTA, CDR2 FQGNSA, per germline. CDR3 sequence (DNA): TGTGCCAGCAGCAGGACTGTTTCTAACTATGGCTACACCTTC. As protein: CASSRTVSNYGYTF.

The V and J genes are TRBV6-6 and TRBJ2-7; 7 positions agree with TRBD1. This CDR3 has 16 residues. J was trimmed by 0 bases and V by 0 bases; bases with no gene match: 5. The germline V gene encodes CDR1 MNHNY and CDR2 SVGAGI (reference sequence). CDR3 sequence: CASSYSRGTASYEQYF. For the CDR3, the DNA is TGTGCCAGCAGTTACTCGAGAGGGACAGCCTCCTACGAGCAGTACTTC.

As DNA, the CDR3 is TGTGCCAGCAGCCAAGATCTTGGACAGGTGTGGGGCTACACCTTC. The encoded protein is CASSQDLGQVWGYTF. This sequence joins TRBV3-1 (or the pseudogene TRBV3-2) and TRBJ1-2; 7 positions agree with TRBD1. The V segment lost 0 bases and the J segment 8 bases; nucleotides outside the gene matches: 9. Germline V gene sequence: CDR1 LGHDT, CDR2 YNNKEL (reference sequence). CDR3 length: 15 amino acids.

The rearrangement uses TRBV19 and TRBJ1-2, with 7 positions matching TRBD1. The CDR3 has 15 residues. Germline loops: CDR1 LNHDA, CDR2 SQIVND (reference sequence). Trimming cost V 8 bases and J 4 bases; bases outside gene matches: 13. This CDR3 is CASRNTGVVRYGYTF. For the CDR3, the DNA is TGTGCCAGTCGTAATACAGGGGTGGTGCGCTATGGCTACACCTTC.

The chain combines TRBV7-9 with TRBJ1-1; D is unclear. This CDR3 is 11 amino acids long. Between the trimmed V and J ends, which lost 1 base and 11 bases, there was a span of 8 bases. The V gene's germline CDR1 is SEHNR and CDR2 FQNEAQ (reference sequence). This CDR3 is CASSLGIAAFF. The CDR3 region has the DNA TGTGCCAGCAGCTTAGGAATAGCGGCTTTCTTT.

The CDR3 DNA is TGTGCCAGCACTGTGGGACAGCAATATGGCTACACCTTC. Translation: CASTVGQQYGYTF. The rearrangement links TRBV6-5 to TRBJ1-2; TRBD1 matches at 7 bases. This CDR3 contains 13 residues. V shed 7 bases, J shed 5 bases, and the junction held 7 bases outside the gene matches. In germline, CDR1 is MNHEY, CDR2 SVGAGI.

The chain has TRBV5-1 and TRBJ1-1; D not resolved. The germline V gene encodes CDR1 SGHRS and CDR2 YFSETQ. The CDR3 is 13 amino acids. Trimming stripped 7 bases from V and 1 base from J, with 11 bases between. This chain's CDR3 is CASCYTANTEAFF. CDR3 DNA: TGCGCCAGCTGCTATACAGCGAACACTGAAGCTTTCTTT.

This rearrangement joins TRBV3-1 (or the pseudogene TRBV3-2) to TRBJ1-5; maybe TRBD1 (5 bases). CDR3 length: 13 residues. V lost 3 bases to trimming and J lost 7 bases, with 10 bases between them. The germline V gene encodes CDR1 LGHDT and CDR2 YNNKEL (reference sequence). The CDR3 region has the DNA TGTGCCAGCAGCCACGCCGGGGGGCAGCCCCAGCATTTT. It encodes CASSHAGGQPQHF.

The chain combines TRBV5-1 with TRBJ1-1, with 7 nucleotides matching TRBD1. The V segment lost 4 bases and the J segment 0 bases; nucleotides outside the gene matches: 9. The CDR3 covers 16 residues. In germline, CDR1 is SGHRS, CDR2 YFSETQ. Written as DNA, the CDR3 is TGCGCCAGCAGCCCGACAGGGATTTCTATGAACACTGAAGCTTTCTTT. It encodes CASSPTGISMNTEAFF.

This chain joins TRBV6-5 and TRBJ1-5, with 7 bases fitting TRBD1. The CDR3 consists of 15 residues. V was pared by 6 bases and J by 3 bases, with 8 bases of the junction left unmatched. Germline V CDR1 and CDR2: MNHEY, SVGAGI. The chain's CDR3 is CASRLDRVANQPQHF. CDR3 bases: TGTGCCAGCAGACTCGACAGGGTTGCCAATCAGCCCCAGCATTTT.

The chain combines TRBV7-9 with TRBJ2-3, with 8 bases matching TRBD2. This CDR3 has 17 residues. The germline V gene encodes CDR1 SEHNR and CDR2 FQNEAQ (reference sequence). The V and J ends lost 5 bases and 2 bases, in that order; junction bases with no gene match: 12. The CDR3 region is CASSQSGGSGSTDTQYF. The CDR3 DNA follows: TGTGCCAGCAGCCAGTCGGGGGGGAGCGGATCCACAGATACGCAGTATTTT.

The J gene is TRBJ2-5, the V gene TRBV5-4, with D tentatively TRBD2 (5 bases). CDR1 and CDR2 from the germline V gene are SGHNT and YYREEE (reference sequence). CDR3 length: 16 amino acids. Between the trimmed V and J ends, which lost 4 bases and 6 bases, there was a span of 22 bases. The CDR3 is CASSPGMSGATKTQYF. CDR3 bases: TGTGCCAGCAGCCCGGGGATGAGCGGAGCTACAAAGACCCAGTACTTC.

The chain couples TRBV5-1 to TRBJ2-1, with a tentative D call TRBD2 (5 bases). The CDR3 is made up of 17 amino acids. The V end was cut by 3 bases, the J end by 0 bases, with 16 bases between. Germline lookup yields CDR1 SGHRS and CDR2 YFSETQ. The DNA of the CDR3 is TGCGCCAGCAGCTCGGAAAGCGGTCCGAGCTCCTACAATGAGCAGTTCTTC. It codes for CASSSESGPSSYNEQFF.

This clone was seen just once. The chain uses TRBV6-6 and TRBJ2-5; 8 bases are a match to TRBD2. The CDR3 spans 16 residues. Trimming removed 7 bases from V and 4 bases from J; junction bases left unmatched: 14. Germline assignment: CDR1 MNHNY and CDR2 SVGAGI (reference sequence). The CDR3 loop is CASIWGGLGSRETQYF. The DNA of the CDR3 is TGTGCCAGCATCTGGGGGGGACTAGGTTCCCGAGAGACCCAGTACTTC.

This rearrangement joins TRBV11-2 to TRBJ1-3; D not certain. The germline V gene has CDR1 SGHAT and CDR2 FQNNGV. The length of the CDR3 is 14 residues. Trimming removed 1 base from V and 2 bases from J, with 6 bases in between. The CDR3 protein is CASSLGAAGNTIYF. CDR3 DNA sequence: TGTGCCAGCAGCTTAGGGGCAGCTGGAAACACCATATATTTT.

This clone appeared a few times. The rearrangement joins TRBV25-1 to TRBJ1-1; possibly TRBD1 for D (6 bases). CDR1 is MGHDK and CDR2 is SYGVNS in the germline V gene. This CDR3 spans 15 amino acids. Trimming removed 2 bases at V and 0 bases at J, with 10 bases between. This chain's CDR3 is CASSEKKGVNTEAFF. The CDR3 nucleotides are TGTGCCAGCAGTGAAAAAAAGGGGGTGAACACTGAAGCTTTCTTT.

This chain uses TRBV5-6 with TRBJ2-7; 10 bases line up with TRBD1. CDR3 length: 14 amino acids. Germline V gene lookup returns CDR1 SGHDT and CDR2 YYEEEE. Germline trimming cut 4 bases from V and 3 bases from J; bases unmatched to any gene: 4. The CDR3 region is CASSPGQGHYEQYF. CDR3 DNA sequence: TGTGCCAGCAGCCCGGGACAGGGGCACTACGAGCAGTACTTC.

V is TRBV19 and J is TRBJ2-2; TRBD2 might be the D (6 bases). Germline V CDR1 and CDR2: LNHDA, SQIVND (reference sequence). This CDR3 comprises 17 residues. Trimming stripped 0 bases from V and 4 bases from J, with 15 bases between. CDR3 in DNA: TGTGCCAGTAGTATAGATCTGGGGGGAGGCGGCACCGGGGAGCTGTTTTTT. Its translation: CASSIDLGGGGTGELFF.

In this sample, this clone turned up once. The chain recombines TRBV30 with TRBJ2-4, with TRBD2 matching 11 bases. This CDR3 comprises 17 residues. Losses at the gene ends were 6 bases for V and 0 bases for J; bases not matched to a gene: 10. Germline V CDR1 and CDR2: GTSNPN, SVGIG (reference sequence). As DNA, the CDR3 is TGTGCCTGCTCCGGGACTAGCGGAAACATAGCCAAAAACATTCAGTACTTC. It yields the protein CACSGTSGNIAKNIQYF.

This sequence joins TRBV28 and TRBJ2-1; no clear D gene. This CDR3 comprises 13 residues. CDR1 is MDHEN and CDR2 is SYDVKM in the germline V gene. Trimming cost V 2 bases and J 6 bases, with 8 bases left between them. The CDR3 bases are TGTGCCAGCAGTTTAGTAGATCCCAATGAGCAGTTCTTC. Amino acids: CASSLVDPNEQFF.